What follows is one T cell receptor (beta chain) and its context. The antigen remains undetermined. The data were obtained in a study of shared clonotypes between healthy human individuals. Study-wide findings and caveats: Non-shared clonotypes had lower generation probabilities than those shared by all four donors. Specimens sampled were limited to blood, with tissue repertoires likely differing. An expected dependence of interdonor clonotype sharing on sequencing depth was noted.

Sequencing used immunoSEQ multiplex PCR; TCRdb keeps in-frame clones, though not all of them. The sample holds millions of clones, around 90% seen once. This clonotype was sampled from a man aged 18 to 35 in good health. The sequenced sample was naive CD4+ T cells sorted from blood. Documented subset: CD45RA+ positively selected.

CDR3 protein: CASSLSRANTEAFF. The CDR3, as DNA: TGTGCCAGCAGCTTATCCAGGGCGAACACTGAAGCTTTCTTT. The chain has TRBV7-3 and TRBJ1-1, with a weak D call TRBD1 (5 bases). Trimming shortened V by 2 bases and J by 1 base, and 8 bases separated the two germline ends. The CDR3 is 14 residues long. Germline V gene sequence: CDR1 SGHTA, CDR2 FQGTGA.